This T cell receptor beta chain appears in the sequencing data of a study of sequential checkpoint blockade in melanoma. Method: immunoSEQ multiplex PCR; TCRdb's copy keeps in-frame clones and lacks some. In the table there are some 15,000 clones, over 70% of which are singletons. As to treatment: randomized to nivolumab then ipilimumab (arm A) or the reverse (arm B). The length of the CDR3 is 15 residues. Trimming removed 2 bases from V and 4 bases from J; junction bases left unmatched: 7. Germline V gene sequence: CDR1 MGHDK, CDR2 SYGVNS. J is TRBJ2-7 and V is TRBV25-1, with TRBD1 matching over 8 bases. Sequenced material: CD8+ T cells sorted from blood (inferred from file names), taken from a patient given nivolumab and ipilimumab in sequence. This TCR was sampled from a human donor with melanoma. As DNA, the CDR3 is TGTGCCAGCAGTGAACCCGGGACAGGAGATTACGAGCAGTACTTC. The encoded protein is CASSEPGTGDYEQYF.